One sample yielded the 6 T cell receptor beta chains listed below, sequenced in a study of CD4 T cells in relation to SARS-CoV-2 and coronaviruses. These receptors are not linked to any known antigen. Before the COVID-19 pandemic, during about 2011-2018, CD4+ T cells were taken from unexposed donors. The cells were cultured for 10 days before CD4+ T cells were isolated. Assay used: immunoSEQ multiplex PCR; TCRdb lists only in-frame clones, some missing. The sample yields 18,000 or so clones, approximately 80% seen once. Sequencing was done on a sample of CD4+ T cells from PBMCs, cultured in vitro. The receptors come from a human donor in good health.

This sequence joins TRBV28 and TRBJ1-1; D is perhaps TRBD1 (6 bases). CDR1 is MDHEN and CDR2 is SYDVKM in the germline V gene. The ends were cut back, 2 bases at V and 11 bases at J, with 15 bases in the middle. This CDR3 spans 13 amino acids. The CDR3 here is CASSLPGVRGAFF. Here the CDR3 DNA reads TGTGCCAGCAGTTTACCAGGGGTGCGTGGGGCTTTCTTT.

The rearrangement links TRBV9 to TRBJ2-1, with TRBD2 identical over 10 bases. There are 15 residues in the CDR3. Germline V gene lookup returns CDR1 SGDLS and CDR2 YYNGEE. V was pared by 5 bases and J by 9 bases, with 11 bases of the junction left unmatched. CDR3: CASRVGTSASSEQFF. As DNA, the CDR3 is TGTGCCAGCAGAGTCGGGACTAGCGCTTCCAGTGAGCAGTTCTTC.

V gene TRBV19 combines with J gene TRBJ2-3, with 14 nucleotides matching TRBD2. In germline, CDR1 is LNHDA, CDR2 SQIVND (reference sequence). Losses at the gene ends were 5 bases for V and 3 bases for J; bases not matched to a gene: 7. The CDR3 totals 17 residues. The CDR3 DNA sequence: TGTGCCAGTAGTCCCCTGGGACTAGCGGGAGTTACAGATACGCAGTATTTT. Its protein product is CASSPLGLAGVTDTQYF.

The gene calls are TRBV19 and TRBJ1-5; 8 bases map to TRBD1. Germline assignment: CDR1 LNHDA and CDR2 SQIVND (reference sequence). The CDR3 sequence is 13 residues long. In DNA form, the CDR3 reads TGTGCAGCGACGGACAGGGGCAATCAGCCCCAGCATTTT. Its protein product is CAATDRGNQPQHF.

V usage is TRBV7-6 and J usage is TRBJ2-1, with D tentatively TRBD2 (6 bases). The CDR3 runs 15 residues. CDR1 SGHVS and CDR2 FNYEAQ come from the germline V gene. V dropped 1 base and J dropped 6 bases, with 13 bases sitting between them. The CDR3 DNA is TGTGCCAGCAGCTTAGTTAGCGGAGTCAGCAATGAGCAGTTCTTC. The encoded protein is CASSLVSGVSNEQFF.

This clone was recorded only once. The chain links TRBV7-3 to TRBJ2-3, with 9 positions matching TRBD2. V lost 5 bases to trimming and J lost 6 bases; unmatched junction nucleotides: 6. Germline lookup yields CDR1 SGHTA and CDR2 FQGTGA. This CDR3 has 14 residues. The CDR3 DNA reads as TGTGCCAGCAGCAATAGCGGGAGCGGGGATACGCAGTATTTT. Protein: CASSNSGSGDTQYF.